Shown below are 19 T cell receptor beta chains from a single sample sequenced in a study of monozygotic twins with inflammatory bowel disease. One entry per CDR3 protein, without DNA, is what TCRdb gives after re-calling the 5' RACE reads. The table lists roughly 300,000 distinct CDR3 sequences. The sequencing sample was made of blood. Receptors were obtained from a human donor with ulcerative colitis or Crohn's disease, or a healthy co-twin of an affected twin (not recorded which).

This rearrangement joins TRBV20-1 to TRBJ2-5; TCRdb designates TRBD1, a call that cannot be tested without DNA. The CDR3 is made up of 12 amino acids. Germline CDR1 and CDR2: DFQATT and SNEGSKA (reference sequence). The CDR3 region is CSATTGGETQYF.

V is TRBV6-5 and J is TRBJ2-6. Looked up from germline, CDR1 is MNHEY and CDR2 is SVGAGI. The CDR3 contains 13 residues. This CDR3 reads CAVVGSGANVLTF.

The chain couples TRBV7-9 to TRBJ2-7. The CDR3 extends over 13 amino acids. Germline-derived CDR1 and CDR2 are SEHNR and FQNEAQ (reference sequence). This CDR3 reads CASSPRTSYEQYF.

The chain has TRBV11-2 and TRBJ1-1. The length of the CDR3 is 15 residues. CDR1 and CDR2 from the germline V gene are SGHAT and FQNNGV. CDR3 residues: CASSLPWEGRTEAFF.

The chain carries TRBV7-2 and TRBJ1-3. Germline V CDR1 and CDR2: SGHTA, FQGNSA. The CDR3 consists of 15 residues. The CDR3 loop is CASSPTRSSGNTIYF.

The J gene is TRBJ2-2, the V gene TRBV7-9; TCRdb outputs TRBD1, but without DNA this stays unchecked. Germline V gene lookup returns CDR1 SEHNR and CDR2 FQNEAQ (reference sequence). There are 16 residues in the CDR3. The CDR3 sequence: CASSLLGQGNTGELFF.

The chain combines TRBV5-1 with TRBJ2-5; TCRdb names TRBD2, which stays unverified in the absence of DNA. Germline V gene sequence: CDR1 SGHRS, CDR2 YFSETQ. This CDR3 comprises 14 residues. The CDR3 region is CASSQGTSLETQYF. The complete variable domain, with remaining parts taken from reference TRBV5-1 and TRBJ2-5, reads KAGVTQTPRYLIKTRGQQVTLSCSPISGHRSVSWYQQTPGQGLQFLFEYFSETQRNKGNFPGRFSGRQFSNSRSEMNVSTLELGDSALYLCASSQGTSLETQYFGPGTRLLVL.

V and J are TRBV4-2 and TRBJ2-2; the TRBD2 assignment by TCRdb is unverifiable without DNA. This CDR3 has 16 amino acids. Germline V gives CDR1 LGHNA, CDR2 YNFKEQ. This CDR3 is CASSQVSGRTGGELFF.

The V call is TRBV29-1, the J call TRBJ2-7; TCRdb indicates TRBD1, and absent DNA this call remains unverified. This CDR3 is 14 amino acids long. Germline V gene sequence: CDR1 SQVTM, CDR2 ANQGSEA. This CDR3 is CSAVQGRSSYEQYF.

V gene TRBV7-3 combines with J gene TRBJ2-5; TCRdb proposes TRBD1, but this gene call is untestable without DNA. This CDR3 is built from 14 residues. The germline CDR1 and CDR2 sequences are SGHTA and FQGTGA. CDR3 region: CASSHLGGQETQYF.

The CDR3 protein is CASRSSHPSSGNTIYF. The chain is built from TRBV7-9 and TRBJ1-3. Looked up from germline, CDR1 is SEHNR and CDR2 is FQNEAQ (reference sequence). The CDR3 spans 16 residues.

V gene TRBV5-1 combines with J gene TRBJ2-5; TCRdb returns TRBD1, unconfirmable since there is no DNA. There are 14 residues in the CDR3. Germline values: CDR1 SGHRS, CDR2 YFSETQ. The CDR3 protein is CASSRDRVEETQYF.

The V gene is TRBV15, the J gene TRBJ2-7; TCRdb lists TRBD1, though no DNA is available to test this call. The CDR3 loop spans 15 amino acids. Germline V gene data show CDR1 as LNHNV and CDR2 as YYDKDF (reference sequence). CDR3 in amino acids: CATSRSPDSNYEQYF.

The V gene is TRBV20-1, the J gene TRBJ2-1; TCRdb picks TRBD1, but there is no DNA to check that call. Germline V gene data show CDR1 as DFQATT and CDR2 as SNEGSKA (reference sequence). The CDR3 runs to 14 residues. The CDR3 spells CSASAGAGINEQFF.

CDR3 region: CASRARTSGNPYEQYF. This chain uses TRBV28 with TRBJ2-7; there is no DNA to check the TCRdb D call of TRBD2. CDR3 length: 16 amino acids. The V gene's germline CDR1 is MDHEN and CDR2 SYDVKM.

V usage is TRBV10-1 and J usage is TRBJ2-3; the TCRdb D gene call, TRBD2, has no DNA to confirm it. The germline V gene encodes CDR1 WNHNN and CDR2 SYGVQD (reference sequence). The CDR3 has 15 residues. The CDR3 is CASSDGPNPTDTQYF.

The CDR3 loop reads CASTLGRADQETQYF. The gene calls are TRBV7-2 and TRBJ2-5; TCRdb gives TRBD2 as the D gene, but with no DNA this cannot be confirmed. Germline CDR1 and CDR2: SGHTA and FQGNSA. The CDR3 covers 15 residues.

The CDR3: CSVESWTSTEAFF. This chain links TRBV29-1 with TRBJ1-1. Germline CDR1 SQVTM, CDR2 ANQGSEA. CDR3 length equals 13 residues.

The genes are TRBV28 and TRBJ2-4; as DNA is missing, the TRBD1 call by TCRdb cannot be tested. This CDR3 has 14 residues. CDR1 and CDR2 from the germline V gene are MDHEN and SYDVKM. CDR3 sequence reads: CASRPQGAKNIQYF.